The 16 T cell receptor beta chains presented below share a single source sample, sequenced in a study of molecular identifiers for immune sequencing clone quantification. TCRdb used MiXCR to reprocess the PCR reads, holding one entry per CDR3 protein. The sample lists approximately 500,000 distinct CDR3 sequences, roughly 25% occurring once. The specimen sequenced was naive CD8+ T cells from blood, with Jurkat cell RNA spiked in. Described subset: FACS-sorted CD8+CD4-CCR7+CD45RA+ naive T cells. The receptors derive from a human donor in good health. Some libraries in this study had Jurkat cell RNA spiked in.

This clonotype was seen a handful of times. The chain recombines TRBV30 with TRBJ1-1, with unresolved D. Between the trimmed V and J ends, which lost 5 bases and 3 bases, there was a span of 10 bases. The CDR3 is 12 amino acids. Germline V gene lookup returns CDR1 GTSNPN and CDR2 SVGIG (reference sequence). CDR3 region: CAWAVAHTEAFF. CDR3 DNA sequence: TGTGCCTGGGCGGTGGCCCACACTGAAGCTTTCTTT. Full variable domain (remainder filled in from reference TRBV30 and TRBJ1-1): SQTIHQWPATLVQPVGSPLSLECTVEGTSNPNLYWYRQAAGRGLQLLFYSVGIGQISSEVPQNLSASRPQDRQFILSSKKLLLSDSGFYLCAWAVAHTEAFFGQGTRLTVV.

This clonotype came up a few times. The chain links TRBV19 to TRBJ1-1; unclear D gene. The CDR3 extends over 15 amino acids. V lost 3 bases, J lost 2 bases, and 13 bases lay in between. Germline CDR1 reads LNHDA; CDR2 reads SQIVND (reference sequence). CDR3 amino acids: CASSMTRGLNTEAFF. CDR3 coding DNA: TGTGCCAGTAGTATGACCCGGGGATTAAACACTGAAGCTTTCTTT.

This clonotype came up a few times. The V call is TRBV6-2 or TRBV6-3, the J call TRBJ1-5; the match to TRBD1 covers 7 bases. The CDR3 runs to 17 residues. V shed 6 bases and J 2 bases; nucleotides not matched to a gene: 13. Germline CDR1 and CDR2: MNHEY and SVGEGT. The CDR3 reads CASSYDREGFRNQPQHF. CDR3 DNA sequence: TGTGCCAGCAGCTACGACAGGGAGGGATTTCGCAATCAGCCCCAGCATTTT.

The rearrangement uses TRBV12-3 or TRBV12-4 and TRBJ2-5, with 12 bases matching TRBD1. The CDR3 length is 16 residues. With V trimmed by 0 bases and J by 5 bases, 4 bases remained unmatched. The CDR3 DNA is TGTGCCAGCAGTTTAGCGATGGGACAGGGGGCCGAGACCCAGTACTTC. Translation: CASSLAMGQGAETQYF.

The CDR3 sequence is CASQGKIHYEQYF. The CDR3 coding sequence is TGTGCCAGCCAGGGGAAAATTCACTACGAGCAGTACTTC. V and J are TRBV27 and TRBJ2-7; weak D call: TRBD1 (6 bases). CDR3 length: 13 residues. V lost 8 bases and J lost 3, with 14 bases in between. Germline V gene lookup returns CDR1 MNHEY and CDR2 SMNVEV (reference sequence).

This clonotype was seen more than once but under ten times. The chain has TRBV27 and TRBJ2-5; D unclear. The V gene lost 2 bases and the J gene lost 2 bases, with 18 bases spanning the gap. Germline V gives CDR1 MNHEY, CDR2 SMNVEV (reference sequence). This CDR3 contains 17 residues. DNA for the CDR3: TGTGCCAGCAGTTTACTACGACCGAGTGGTGTACAAGAGACCCAGTACTTC. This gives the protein CASSLLRPSGVQETQYF.

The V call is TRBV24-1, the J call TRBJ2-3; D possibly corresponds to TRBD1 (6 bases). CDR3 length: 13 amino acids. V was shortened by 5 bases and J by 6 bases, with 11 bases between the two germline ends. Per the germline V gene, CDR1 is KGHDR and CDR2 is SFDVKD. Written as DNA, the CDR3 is TGTGCCACCAGTGGAGCGAGGGGGGATACGCAGTATTTT. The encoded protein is CATSGARGDTQYF.

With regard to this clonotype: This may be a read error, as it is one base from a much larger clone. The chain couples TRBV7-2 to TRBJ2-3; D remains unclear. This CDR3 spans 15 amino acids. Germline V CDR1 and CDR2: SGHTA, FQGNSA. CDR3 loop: CASSLTEIGTDTKYF. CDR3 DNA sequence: TGTGCCAGCAGCCTCACGGAGATTGGCACAGATACGAAGTATTTT.

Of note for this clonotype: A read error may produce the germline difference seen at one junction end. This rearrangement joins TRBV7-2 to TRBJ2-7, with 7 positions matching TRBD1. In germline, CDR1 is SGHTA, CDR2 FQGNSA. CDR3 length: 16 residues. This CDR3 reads CASSKLQGPKPYERCF. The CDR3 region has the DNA TGTGCCAGCAGCAAACTACAGGGGCCTAAGCCTTACGAGCGGTGCTTC.

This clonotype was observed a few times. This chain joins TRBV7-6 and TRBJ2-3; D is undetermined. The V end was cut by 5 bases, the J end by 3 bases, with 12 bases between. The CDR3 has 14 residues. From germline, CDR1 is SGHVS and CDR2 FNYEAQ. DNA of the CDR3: TGTGCCAGCAGCCCTTGGACCGAGACAGATACGCAGTATTTT. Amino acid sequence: CASSPWTETDTQYF.

CDR3 region: CARVVGGETQYF. Written as DNA, the CDR3 is TGTGCCCGGGTCGTGGGGGGAGAGACCCAGTACTTC. The chain carries TRBV27 and TRBJ2-5, with D possibly matching TRBD2 (6 bases). The CDR3 contains 12 residues. V gave up 11 bases and J gave up 4 bases, with 14 bases separating them. The germline CDR1 and CDR2 sequences are MNHEY and SMNVEV (reference sequence).

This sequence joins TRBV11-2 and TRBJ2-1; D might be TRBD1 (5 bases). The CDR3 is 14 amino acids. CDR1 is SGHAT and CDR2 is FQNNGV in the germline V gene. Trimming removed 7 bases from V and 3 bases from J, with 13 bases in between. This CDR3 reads CASTWADSYNEQFF. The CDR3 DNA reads TGTGCCAGCACCTGGGCAGACAGCTACAATGAGCAGTTCTTC.

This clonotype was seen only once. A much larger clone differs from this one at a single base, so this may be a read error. DNA of the CDR3: TGCGCCAGCAGCGATGCCCCCTTTGAGACCCAGTGCTTC. This gives the protein CASSDAPFETQCF. The chain is built from TRBV4-3 and TRBJ2-5; D gene ambiguous. The CDR3 sequence is 13 residues long. The germline gives CDR1 LGHNA, CDR2 YSLEER.

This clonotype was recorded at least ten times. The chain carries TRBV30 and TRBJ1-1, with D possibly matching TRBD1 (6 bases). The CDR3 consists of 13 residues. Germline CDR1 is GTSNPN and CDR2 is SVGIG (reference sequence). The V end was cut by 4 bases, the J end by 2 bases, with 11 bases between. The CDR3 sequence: CAWNYRVNTEAFF. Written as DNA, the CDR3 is TGTGCCTGGAACTACAGGGTAAACACTGAAGCTTTCTTT.

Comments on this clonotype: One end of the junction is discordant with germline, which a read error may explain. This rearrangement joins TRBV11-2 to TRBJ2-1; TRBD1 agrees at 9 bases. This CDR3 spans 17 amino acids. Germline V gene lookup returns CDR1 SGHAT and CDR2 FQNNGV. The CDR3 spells CAGSFTAGTGLLNEQFF. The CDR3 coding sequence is TGTGCCGGCAGCTTCACCGCCGGGACAGGGTTACTGAATGAGCAGTTCTTC. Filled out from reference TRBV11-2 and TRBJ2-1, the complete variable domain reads EAGVAQSPRYKIIEKRQSVAFWCNPISGHATLYWYQQILGQGPKLLIQFQNNGVVDDSQLPKDRFSAERLKGVDSTLKIQPAKLEDSAVYLCAGSFTAGTGLLNEQFFGPGTRLTVL.

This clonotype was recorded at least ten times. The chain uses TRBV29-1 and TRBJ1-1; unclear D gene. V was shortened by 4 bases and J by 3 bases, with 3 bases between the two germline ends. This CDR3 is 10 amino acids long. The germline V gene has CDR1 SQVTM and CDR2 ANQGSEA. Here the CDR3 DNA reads TGCAGCGTTGCTTACACTGAAGCTTTCTTT. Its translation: CSVAYTEAFF. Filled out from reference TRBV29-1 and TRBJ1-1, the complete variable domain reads SAVISQKPSRDICQRGTSLTIQCQVDSQVTMMFWYRQQPGQSLTLIATANQGSEATYESGFVIDKFPISRPNLTFSTLTVSNMSPEDSSIYLCSVAYTEAFFGQGTRLTVV.